This section outlines one T cell receptor beta chain sequence together with its context. Its antigen remains unidentified. CD8 cells regarded as naive lacked CD45RO, were positively chosen for CCR7, and omitted terminally differentiated effector memory CD45RA+ cells. Per the authors' pipeline: Junction-only sequences without quality scores came from ImmunoSEQ, so filtering differed. Sequencing used immunoSEQ multiplex PCR; TCRdb keeps in-frame clones, though not all of them. V and J calls and clone size follow that table, whereas D and trimming were derived from the DNA. This table has some 630,000 clones, approximately 96% appearing once. The sample belongs to a study of shared clonotypes between healthy human individuals. On the study more broadly: Each donor contributed plates that comprised three CD4 naive, three CD4 memory, two CD8 naive and one CD8 memory.

Points from the study as a whole: Non-shared clonotypes had lower generation probabilities than those shared by all four donors. Around 5.3% of naive CD4 clonotypes were shared across a handful of donors.

The trim removed 8 bases at V and 5 bases at J, leaving 12 bases unmatched. The CDR3 is 16 residues long. CDR1 is SNHLY, CDR2 FYNNEI, per germline. The clonotype originates from a woman in her twenties or thirties in good health. The chain joins TRBV2 to TRBJ2-2, with 9 bases lining up with TRBD2. Sequences were obtained from naive CD8+ T cells sorted from blood. Here the CDR3 reads CASSTGSGSATGELFF. CDR3 DNA: TGTGCCAGCTCCACCGGTAGCGGGAGTGCGACCGGGGAGCTGTTTTTT. Filled out from reference TRBV2 and TRBJ2-2, the complete variable domain reads EPEVTQTPSHQVTQMGQEVILRCVPISNHLYFYWYRQILGQKVEFLVSFYNNEISEKSEIFDDQFSVERPDGSNFTLKIRSTKLEDSAMYFCASSTGSGSATGELFFGEGSRLTVL.